The 32 T cell receptor beta chains given below trace back to one sample, sequenced in a study of T cell responses to AZD1222 COVID-19 vaccine. Assay: immunoSEQ multiplex PCR; the TCRdb copy retains only in-frame clones and omits some. Among 250,000 to 300,000 clones listed, 85% to 95% were seen once. The material sequenced was peripheral blood, taken 28 days after the second AZD1222 dose. All receptors derive from an adult who received the AZD1222 COVID-19 vaccine.

The chain uses TRBV30 and TRBJ2-7; possibly TRBD1 or TRBD2 for D (5 bases each). Germline loops: CDR1 GTSNPN, CDR2 SVGIG (reference sequence). The CDR3 has 14 residues. Trimming removed 0 bases from V and 13 bases from J, with 22 bases in between. CDR3 region: CAWSVLTGLGTYYF. In DNA form, the CDR3 reads TGTGCCTGGAGTGTACTTACGGGGCTGGGTACCTACTACTTC.

This rearrangement joins TRBV6-5 to TRBJ2-7; 10 bases match TRBD1. The CDR3 is made up of 15 amino acids. Per the germline V gene, CDR1 is MNHEY and CDR2 is SVGAGI. Trimming removed 2 bases from V and 4 bases from J; junction bases left unmatched: 5. The CDR3 loop is CASSYRDRGMYEQYF. DNA of the CDR3: TGTGCCAGCAGTTACAGGGACAGGGGTATGTACGAGCAGTACTTC.

The V gene is TRBV28, the J gene TRBJ2-5; D is ambiguous. Germline values: CDR1 MDHEN, CDR2 SYDVKM. The CDR3 spans 16 residues. V dropped 8 bases and J dropped 3 bases, with 22 bases sitting between them. The CDR3 sequence: CASSVFSLIAEETQYF. In DNA, the CDR3 is TGTGCCAGCTCAGTTTTCAGTCTGATTGCAGAAGAGACCCAGTACTTC.

The J gene is TRBJ1-5, the V gene TRBV5-5, with 10 bases aligning to TRBD1. Germline loops: CDR1 SGHKS, CDR2 YYEKEE (reference sequence). CDR3 length: 15 residues. Trimming removed 0 bases from V and 6 bases from J; junction bases left unmatched: 3. This CDR3 is CASSLEGTGVQPQHF. Here the CDR3 DNA reads TGTGCCAGCAGCTTGGAAGGGACAGGGGTTCAGCCCCAGCATTTT.

With regard to this clone: Other DNA sequences of this sample code for an identical CDR3. The chain couples TRBV5-1 to TRBJ1-5; D unresolved. Trimming stripped 0 bases from V and 4 bases from J, with 8 bases between. CDR1 is SGHRS, CDR2 YFSETQ, per germline. The CDR3 totals 14 residues. The CDR3 bases are TGCGCCAGCAGCTTGGAAGGACGGAATCAGCCCCAGCATTTT. This translates into CASSLEGRNQPQHF.

The chain is built from TRBV6-5 and TRBJ1-6; D gene unclear. Germline CDR1 reads MNHEY; CDR2 reads SVGAGI. V lost 6 bases and J 10 bases, leaving 16 bases between the germline ends. The CDR3 runs to 14 residues. The chain's CDR3 is CASSTVMGNSPLHF. As DNA, the CDR3 is TGTGCCAGCAGCACCGTCATGGGGAACTCACCCCTCCACTTT.

The chain is built from TRBV2 and TRBJ2-5; D unresolved. The CDR3 spans 15 residues. CDR1 is SNHLY and CDR2 is FYNNEI in the germline V gene. Trimming took off 8 bases at V and 5 bases at J, with 21 bases between the two ends. The CDR3: CASASPYSSVETQYF. The CDR3 nucleotides are TGTGCCAGCGCCTCCCCCTACAGCTCCGTGGAGACCCAGTACTTC.

V is TRBV24-1 and J is TRBJ1-5; the D is unclear. V was pared by 2 bases and J by 5 bases, with 6 bases between. CDR3 length: 13 residues. Germline V gene lookup returns CDR1 KGHDR and CDR2 SFDVKD. Here the CDR3 reads CATSDSEYQPQHF. In DNA, the CDR3 is TGTGCCACCAGTGATTCGGAGTATCAGCCCCAGCATTTT.

This CDR3 reads CASSQDGAGNYEQYF. Here the CDR3 DNA reads TGTGCCAGCAGCCAAGATGGTGCAGGGAACTACGAGCAGTACTTC. The gene calls are TRBV3-1 (or the pseudogene TRBV3-2) and TRBJ2-7, with a possible D match to TRBD1 (5 bases). CDR3 length: 15 residues. The germline V gene encodes CDR1 LGHDT and CDR2 YNNKEL (reference sequence). V was clipped by 0 bases and J by 3 bases, with 12 bases between them.

This chain joins TRBV10-2 and TRBJ1-5; no reliable D call. V lost 4 bases and J 8 bases, leaving 12 bases between the germline ends. Germline CDR1 WSHSY, CDR2 SAAADI. CDR3 size: 13 residues. CDR3 sequence reads: CASSGQSVEPQHF. CDR3 coding DNA: TGCGCCAGCAGTGGTCAGTCGGTGGAGCCCCAGCATTTT.

The chain is built from TRBV29-1 and TRBJ1-1, with D maybe TRBD1 (5 bases). Trimming shortened V by 7 bases and J by 7 bases, and 13 bases separated the two germline ends. The CDR3 is 11 amino acids. CDR1 SQVTM and CDR2 ANQGSEA come from the germline V gene. This chain's CDR3 is CSGGSGGEAFF. The CDR3 DNA sequence: TGCAGCGGCGGTAGTGGGGGTGAAGCTTTCTTT.

The V and J genes are TRBV6-4 and TRBJ1-1; no reliable D call. Germline assignment: CDR1 MRHNA and CDR2 SNTAGT. The CDR3 is made up of 13 amino acids. The V gene lost 2 bases and the J gene lost 7 bases, with 11 bases spanning the gap. This chain's CDR3 is CASSDRPEGEAFF. DNA for the CDR3: TGTGCCAGCAGTGACAGGCCAGAGGGTGAAGCTTTCTTT.

CDR3 nucleotide sequence: TGTGCCAGCAGCGTAGTGGTATCAAATACTAACTATGGCTACACCTTC. Translating gives CASSVVVSNTNYGYTF. This chain joins TRBV9 and TRBJ1-2; D call uncertain. CDR3 size: 16 residues. The V end lost 0 bases, the J end lost 0 bases, and 12 bases lay between the germline ends. Looked up from germline, CDR1 is SGDLS and CDR2 is YYNGEE.

V is TRBV6-7 and J is TRBJ1-1; 7 bases align to TRBD1. TRBV6-7 counts as an open reading frame of uncertain function. The CDR3 covers 15 residues. The V gene end was trimmed by 0 bases and the J gene end by 5 bases; junction bases not matched to a gene: 6. CDR3 sequence: CASSYSPTGFTEAFF. The CDR3 nucleotides read TGTGCCAGCAGTTACTCGCCGACAGGGTTTACTGAAGCTTTCTTT.

The rearrangement uses TRBV2 and TRBJ1-6; 8 nucleotides agree with TRBD1. Germline-derived CDR1 and CDR2 are SNHLY and FYNNEI. V shed 8 bases and J 12 bases; nucleotides not matched to a gene: 0. The CDR3 length is 10 residues. Written as DNA, the CDR3 is TGTGCCAGCGGACAGGGACCCCTCCACTTT. Protein product: CASGQGPLHF.

J is TRBJ2-3 and V is TRBV6-5, with D possibly matching TRBD2 (6 bases). The V and J ends lost 5 bases and 2 bases respectively, with 11 bases between them. The CDR3 is made up of 14 amino acids. The V gene's germline CDR1 is MNHEY and CDR2 SVGAGI. The CDR3 is CASSPGVPTDTQYF. The CDR3 nucleotides are TGTGCCAGCAGTCCGGGAGTCCCCACAGATACGCAGTATTTT.

The chain joins TRBV11-2 to TRBJ1-2, with D perhaps TRBD1 (5 bases). Trimming took off 2 bases at V and 6 bases at J, with 10 bases between the two ends. The germline V gene has CDR1 SGHAT and CDR2 FQNNGV. The CDR3 extends over 13 amino acids. The CDR3 bases are TGTGCCAGCAGCTTATCGCAGGGTAATGGCTACACCTTC. It is translated as CASSLSQGNGYTF.

This clone was seen only once. CDR3 DNA: TGTGCCACCAGTGATTTGAGGACTAGCGGGAATCAGCGGTTCTTC. Its translation: CATSDLRTSGNQRFF. The chain is built from TRBV24-1 and TRBJ2-1, with TRBD2 matching 12 bases. The CDR3 runs 15 residues. Germline-derived CDR1 and CDR2 are KGHDR and SFDVKD. The V and J ends lost 0 bases and 15 bases, in that order; junction bases with no gene match: 8.

V and J are TRBV5-5 and TRBJ1-5, with 7 bases that match TRBD1. Germline assignment: CDR1 SGHKS and CDR2 YYEKEE (reference sequence). This CDR3 has 17 amino acids. The V gene end was trimmed by 5 bases and the J gene end by 1 base; junction bases not matched to a gene: 12. The CDR3 sequence: CASRYVFRGQSNQPQHF. The DNA of the CDR3 is TGTGCCAGCAGATATGTCTTTAGGGGGCAGAGCAATCAGCCCCAGCATTTT.

The chain is built from TRBV19 and TRBJ1-1, with 7 bases identical to TRBD1. V trimming: 1 base; J trimming: 0 bases; junction bases outside the gene matches: 5. This CDR3 is built from 16 residues. CDR1 is LNHDA, CDR2 SQIVND, per germline (reference sequence). CDR3 bases: TGTGCCAGTAGTATAGGGGGGACAGCTTTGAACACTGAAGCTTTCTTT. Its translation is CASSIGGTALNTEAFF. Complete variable domain (other parts from reference TRBV19 and TRBJ1-1): DGGITQSPKYLFRKEGQNVTLSCEQNLNHDAMYWYRQDPGQGLRLIYYSQIVNDFQKGDIAEGYSVSREKKESFPLTVTSAQKNPTAFYLCASSIGGTALNTEAFFGQGTRLTVV.

The chain uses TRBV7-9 and TRBJ2-7; TRBD1 agrees at 7 bases. V was clipped by 0 bases and J by 5 bases; unmatched bases: 7. The germline CDR1 and CDR2 sequences are SEHNR and FQNEAQ (reference sequence). The CDR3 consists of 15 residues. The CDR3 DNA is TGTGCCAGCAGCTTAGCTTACAGGGGACGAGACGAGCAGTACTTC. It specifies CASSLAYRGRDEQYF. Full variable domain (missing parts from reference TRBV7-9 and TRBJ2-7): DTGVSQNPRHKITKRGQNVTFRCDPISEHNRLYWYRQTLGQGPEFLTYFQNEAQLEKSRLLSDRFSAERPKGSFSTLEIQRTEQGDSAMYLCASSLAYRGRDEQYFGPGTRLTVT.

This clone was observed once. The chain couples TRBV6-5 to TRBJ1-5; D is unclear. V lost 7 bases to trimming and J lost 0 bases, with 10 bases between them. CDR1 is MNHEY and CDR2 is SVGAGI in the germline V gene. The CDR3 contains 14 residues. The DNA of the CDR3 is TGTGCCAGCACCAGGACCGATAGCAATCAGCCCCAGCATTTT. Protein product: CASTRTDSNQPQHF.

The chain uses TRBV5-1 and TRBJ1-5; D possibly corresponds to TRBD1 (6 bases). CDR3 length: 14 amino acids. The V gene lost 4 bases and the J gene lost 4 bases, with 12 bases spanning the gap. Germline CDR1 reads SGHRS; CDR2 reads YFSETQ. CDR3 sequence (DNA): TGCGCCAGCAGCGTCGGGACACCAAATCAGCCCCAGCATTTT. Amino acid sequence: CASSVGTPNQPQHF.

J is TRBJ1-2 and V is TRBV7-7; possible D gene TRBD1, 6 bases. The CDR3 is 13 amino acids. Germline loops: CDR1 SSHAT, CDR2 FNYEAQ (reference sequence). CDR3 residues: CAPPWGRSYGYTF. Written as DNA, the CDR3 is TGTGCACCCCCCTGGGGGCGAAGCTATGGCTACACCTTC.

CDR3 sequence (DNA): TGTGCCAGCAGCTTAGGTCCCGCAGGTTCCGAGCAGTACTTC. Protein sequence: CASSLGPAGSEQYF. V gene TRBV7-8 combines with J gene TRBJ2-7; D ambiguous. The CDR3 is made up of 14 amino acids. Germline CDR1 is SGHVS and CDR2 is FQNEAQ. Trimming stripped 1 base from V and 6 bases from J, with 13 bases between.

The chain combines TRBV27 with TRBJ1-6; tentatively, D is TRBD1 (6 bases). The CDR3 spans 17 residues. The V gene lost 6 bases and the J gene lost 4 bases, with 19 bases spanning the gap. Germline V gene data show CDR1 as MNHEY and CDR2 as SMNVEV (reference sequence). For the CDR3, the DNA is TGTGCCAGCAGCCTTTACAAGGGGGTGGGTTATAATTCACCCCTCCACTTT. Translating it yields CASSLYKGVGYNSPLHF.

The rearrangement joins TRBV5-5 to TRBJ1-5; 12 bases are shared with TRBD1. V lost 0 bases, J lost 5 bases, and 6 bases stayed unmatched. Germline V gene data show CDR1 as SGHKS and CDR2 as YYEKEE (reference sequence). The CDR3 extends over 17 amino acids. The CDR3 is CASSLAGTGGLYQPQHF. The CDR3 DNA is TGTGCCAGCAGCTTGGCCGGGACAGGGGGCCTGTATCAGCCCCAGCATTTT.

This clone was recorded only once. V gene TRBV28 combines with J gene TRBJ1-5; D gene ambiguous. Trimming removed 6 bases at V and 4 bases at J, with 7 bases between. CDR1 and CDR2 (germline): MDHEN, SYDVKM. The CDR3 runs 12 residues. The DNA of the CDR3 is TGTGCCAGCAGCGTGAGTAATCAGCCCCAGCATTTT. Translation gives CASSVSNQPQHF.

J is TRBJ1-2 and V is TRBV19; D is possibly TRBD1 (5 bases). The V end was cut by 1 base, the J end by 2 bases, with 14 bases between. Germline values: CDR1 LNHDA, CDR2 SQIVND (reference sequence). CDR3 length: 16 residues. CDR3 sequence (DNA): TGTGCCAGTAGTATAGGTACATCACGGGGCAACTATGGCTACACCTTC. Translation: CASSIGTSRGNYGYTF.

The V gene is TRBV9, the J gene TRBJ1-6; D unresolved. V was trimmed by 0 bases and J by 8 bases, leaving 9 bases between them. This CDR3 region has 14 residues. Germline values: CDR1 SGDLS, CDR2 YYNGEE. The CDR3 region has the DNA TGTGCCAGCAGCGTAGCCGAGGGCTATTCACCCCTCCACTTT. Protein sequence: CASSVAEGYSPLHF. The full variable domain, completed using reference TRBV9 and TRBJ1-6, is DSGVTQTPKHLITATGQRVTLRCSPRSGDLSVYWYQQSLDQGLQFLIQYYNGEERAKGNILERFSAQQFPDLHSELNLSSLELGDSALYFCASSVAEGYSPLHFGNGTRLTVT.

V is TRBV4-3 and J is TRBJ1-5, with 8 bases fitting TRBD1. Germline V lookup: CDR1 LGHNA, CDR2 YSLEER. The CDR3 extends over 15 amino acids. The V segment lost 0 bases and the J segment 6 bases; nucleotides outside the gene matches: 4. The CDR3 DNA sequence: TGCGCCAGCAGCCAAGATACAGGGGGTGGTCAGCCCCAGCATTTT. It codes for CASSQDTGGGQPQHF.

This clone has a handful of counts. The rearrangement joins TRBV7-9 to TRBJ2-3; D possibly corresponds to TRBD2 (5 bases). CDR3 length equals 14 residues. V dropped 3 bases and J dropped 2 bases, with 9 bases sitting between them. From germline, CDR1 is SEHNR and CDR2 FQNEAQ (reference sequence). CDR3 DNA sequence: TGTGCCAGCAGCTTCGGACTTTACACAGATACGCAGTATTTT. This translates into CASSFGLYTDTQYF. The variable domain in full, completed from reference TRBV7-9 and TRBJ2-3, reads DTGVSQNPRHKITKRGQNVTFRCDPISEHNRLYWYRQTLGQGPEFLTYFQNEAQLEKSRLLSDRFSAERPKGSFSTLEIQRTEQGDSAMYLCASSFGLYTDTQYFGPGTRLTVL.